This section outlines one T cell receptor beta chain sequence together with its context. The V and J ends lost 4 bases and 0 bases, in that order; junction bases with no gene match: 0. Germline CDR1 SEHNR, CDR2 FQNEAQ (reference sequence). The CDR3 covers 13 residues. Clones were sequenced by immunoSEQ multiplex PCR, and TCRdb holds only the in-frame ones, with some missing. The data hold under 85,000 clones, with 80% to 85% observed a single time. This specimen belongs to a study of OX40 agonist ivuxolimab in advanced cancers. The sample consisted of CD4+ or CD8+ T cells sorted from blood, taken in a trial of the OX40 agonist ivuxolimab. The chain uses TRBV7-9 and TRBJ2-7; 7 nucleotides agree with TRBD2. This TCR came from an adult with an advanced solid tumor such as melanoma, head and neck, liver or kidney cancer. The DNA of the CDR3 is TGTGCCAGCAGCTCGGGGGGCTCCTACGAGCAGTACTTC. It translates to CASSSGGSYEQYF.